The clone carrying this T cell receptor (beta chain) was seen at least ten times. Its antigen is not known. This beta chain slipped into a library made for alpha chains as a stray read, so its size is not meaningful. This entry belongs to a study of spatial heterogeneity in lung cancer. Study information: Each distinct TCR and UMI combination averaged more than ten appearances in raw reads. General study points: Beta chains had 13% to 15% coverage of tumor T cells, and alpha chains had about 7%. Tumoral mutation counts were tracked by counts of expanded intratumoral alpha and beta TCRs.

The time point is: sample taken at primary tumor resection. Material for sequencing was whole RNA from tumor, nontumor lung or frozen PBMC, left unsorted. Every TCR cDNA molecule bore its own unique molecular identifier. TCRdb fed the 5' RACE reads into MiXCR, producing one record per CDR3 protein. Of approximately 9,700 distinct CDR3 sequences listed, roughly 12% are singletons. The ends lost 0 bases at V and 2 bases at J; junction bases unmatched: 5. The CDR3 has 16 amino acids. CDR1 is MNHEY, CDR2 SMNVEV, per germline (reference sequence). The TCR sequence derives from a male donor with early-stage non-small cell lung cancer. Sequencing was performed on lung tumor tissue, taken at surgery. The chain carries TRBV27 and TRBJ2-3; 7 bases map to TRBD2. CDR3 sequence (DNA): TGTGCCAGCAGTTTATCTGCCAGCGGGATCACAGATACGCAGTATTTT. This encodes CASSLSASGITDTQYF.